A selection of T cell receptor beta chains follows, all from one sample in a study of blood T cells in healthy people across ages. TCRdb analysed the 5' RACE reads with MiXCR anew, one entry per CDR3 protein. The table has around 780,000 distinct CDR3 sequences, 20% to 30% seen once. The same data also went into a second study, on T cells of mothers and their children.

Sequencing was performed on blood. These TCRs come from a boy younger than 18 in good health. Both conserved end residues are part of each CDR3. The D gene is left open where the match is weak. Clone size is not always given. Where it is, it says once, few, many or a class for expanded clones.

CDR3 DNA: TGTGCCAGCAGTTACAGGACAGGGGAAAAGGACGAGCAGTACTTC; CDR3 protein: CASSYRTGEKDEQYF; D gene: TRBD1; clone size: NA; V gene: TRBV6-5; J gene: TRBJ2-7; CDR3 length: 15
CDR3 DNA: TGTGCCAGCACAAGGACAGGCGCCGGGGAGCTGTTTTTT; CDR3 protein: CASTRTGAGELFF; D gene: TRBD1; clone size: few; V gene: TRBV6-5; J gene: TRBJ2-2; CDR3 length: 13
CDR3 DNA: TGTGCCAGCAGTGAATATATGAGGGAAGCTTTCTTT; CDR3 protein: CASSEYMREAFF; D gene: NA; clone size: NA; V gene: TRBV2; J gene: TRBJ1-1; CDR3 length: 12
CDR3 DNA: TGTGCCATCAGTGAGGCCAGCGGGGGGGAGACCCAGTACTTC; CDR3 protein: CAISEASGGETQYF; D gene: TRBD2; clone size: few; V gene: TRBV10-3; J gene: TRBJ2-5; CDR3 length: 14
CDR3 DNA: TGCAGCGTTGAAGATGGGGAGACCCAGTACTTC; CDR3 protein: CSVEDGETQYF; D gene: NA; clone size: many; V gene: TRBV29-1; J gene: TRBJ2-5; CDR3 length: 11
CDR3 DNA: TGCAGCGTGAGCAGGGGGCGGGATGGCTCCACAGATACGCAGTATTTT; CDR3 protein: CSVSRGRDGSTDTQYF; D gene: TRBD1; clone size: NA; V gene: TRBV29-1; J gene: TRBJ2-3; CDR3 length: 16
CDR3 DNA: TGCAGTGCTAGAGTTAGTGGGCGAGGCAATGAGCAGTTCTTC; CDR3 protein: CSARVSGRGNEQFF; D gene: NA; clone size: NA; V gene: TRBV20-1; J gene: TRBJ2-1; CDR3 length: 14
CDR3 DNA: TGTGCCAGCAGGACAGCGGCCTCCTACGAGCAGTACTTC; CDR3 protein: CASRTAASYEQYF; D gene: NA; clone size: NA; V gene: TRBV28; J gene: TRBJ2-7; CDR3 length: 13
CDR3 DNA: TGCGCCAGCAGCCTTAAGGAGTTCACGTTCTCCTACAATGAGCAGTTCTTC; CDR3 protein: CASSLKEFTFSYNEQFF; D gene: NA; clone size: NA; V gene: TRBV4-1; J gene: TRBJ2-1; CDR3 length: 17
CDR3 DNA: TGTGCCAGCACGCAGGGGCAAGAGAAAGCAGACTACGAGCAGTACTTC; CDR3 protein: CASTQGQEKADYEQYF; D gene: NA; clone size: NA; V gene: TRBV14; J gene: TRBJ2-7; CDR3 length: 16
CDR3 DNA: TGCGCCAGCAGCTGGCGACTTACAGGGACCGAGACCCAGTACTTC; CDR3 protein: CASSWRLTGTETQYF; D gene: NA; clone size: few; V gene: TRBV5-1; J gene: TRBJ2-5; CDR3 length: 15
CDR3 DNA: TGTGCCAGCAGCCTATCCAGCGTACCATCCTACGAGCAGTACTTC; CDR3 protein: CASSLSSVPSYEQYF; D gene: NA; clone size: NA; V gene: TRBV6-2/TRBV6-3; J gene: TRBJ2-7; CDR3 length: 15
CDR3 DNA: TGTGCCAGCAGCTTGGCCCCAGGGTACCAAGAGACCCAGTACTTC; CDR3 protein: CASSLAPGYQETQYF; D gene: NA; clone size: few; V gene: TRBV5-5; J gene: TRBJ2-5; CDR3 length: 15
CDR3 DNA: TGTGCCAGCAGTCCTCGGGGGCTAGCGGGGGGAGAGACCCAGTACTTC; CDR3 protein: CASSPRGLAGGETQYF; D gene: TRBD2; clone size: NA; V gene: TRBV27; J gene: TRBJ2-5; CDR3 length: 16
CDR3 DNA: TGTGCCAGCAGCTTAGGGAATGAGCAGTTCTTC; CDR3 protein: CASSLGNEQFF; D gene: NA; clone size: many; V gene: TRBV12-3/TRBV12-4; J gene: TRBJ2-1; CDR3 length: 11
CDR3 DNA: TGTGCCAGCAGCCCATATTCGAGTAGGGGGGAGGAGACCCAGTACTTC; CDR3 protein: CASSPYSSRGEETQYF; D gene: NA; clone size: few; V gene: TRBV7-9; J gene: TRBJ2-5; CDR3 length: 16
CDR3 DNA: TGCGCCAGCAGCTTGGTCCCCGAGCGGGGACTCCAAGAGACCCAGTACTTC; CDR3 protein: CASSLVPERGLQETQYF; D gene: TRBD2; clone size: NA; V gene: TRBV5-1; J gene: TRBJ2-5; CDR3 length: 17
CDR3 DNA: TGTGCCAGCAGTTACTCGTCGGACTCCTACGAGCAGTACTTC; CDR3 protein: CASSYSSDSYEQYF; D gene: NA; clone size: NA; V gene: TRBV6-5; J gene: TRBJ2-7; CDR3 length: 14
CDR3 DNA: TGTGCCAGCAGCCACAGGGTAGCAAGCAATCAGCCCCAGCATTTT; CDR3 protein: CASSHRVASNQPQHF; D gene: NA; clone size: NA; V gene: TRBV4-2; J gene: TRBJ1-5; CDR3 length: 15
CDR3 DNA: TGCAGTGCTAGAGATCGCGAAAGGGGGGGAGAGACCCAGTACTTC; CDR3 protein: CSARDRERGGETQYF; D gene: NA; clone size: few; V gene: TRBV20-1; J gene: TRBJ2-5; CDR3 length: 15
CDR3 DNA: TGTGCCAGCACCCCGGGGCTAGCGGACCCCTACGAGCAGTACTTC; CDR3 protein: CASTPGLADPYEQYF; D gene: TRBD2; clone size: NA; V gene: TRBV12-3/TRBV12-4; J gene: TRBJ2-7; CDR3 length: 15
CDR3 DNA: TGCGCCAGCAGCCTCGTGGACAGCAGCTCCTACAATGAGCAGTTCTTC; CDR3 protein: CASSLVDSSSYNEQFF; D gene: NA; clone size: NA; V gene: TRBV4-1; J gene: TRBJ2-1; CDR3 length: 16
CDR3 DNA: TGTGCCACCAGTGACCCTAGCGGTCCCGGGACCCAGTACTTC; CDR3 protein: CATSDPSGPGTQYF; D gene: TRBD2; clone size: NA; V gene: TRBV24-1; J gene: TRBJ2-5; CDR3 length: 14
CDR3 DNA: TGCGCCAGCAGCACCGGACCCGCCCAATCCTACGAGCAGTACTTC; CDR3 protein: CASSTGPAQSYEQYF; D gene: NA; clone size: NA; V gene: TRBV5-1; J gene: TRBJ2-7; CDR3 length: 15